Listed below are T cell receptor beta chains from one sample, sequenced in a study of blood T cells in healthy people across ages. MiXCR, applied by TCRdb to the 5' RACE reads, yields one record per CDR3 protein. The table lists 450,000 to 650,000 distinct CDR3 sequences, more than 20% of them singletons, with 8.7% in the top ten. These records were also assigned to another study, of T cells of mothers and their children.

Sequences were obtained from blood. These receptors all stem from a boy between 10 and 17 years old in good health. Each CDR3 is given with its conserved first and last residue. A D gene is named only where the DNA matches it firmly. Size is stated for part of the rows, as once, few or many counts, or as a class when the clone is expanded.

clone_size d_call j_call v_call cdr3_nt cdr3_aa
many TRBD2 TRBJ2-4 TRBV27 TGTGCCAGCAGTCCCCGACTAGCGCATACCGGAAAAAACATTCAGTACTTC CASSPRLAHTGKNIQYF
NA TRBD1 TRBJ2-1 TRBV5-1 TGCGCCAGCAGCCCGGGACAGGGGGCCCCCAATGAGCAGTTCTTC CASSPGQGAPNEQFF
NA NA TRBJ2-6 TRBV4-3 TGCGCCAGCAGCCAAGATCAGACAGCTGGGGCCAACGTCCTGACTTTC CASSQDQTAGANVLTF
few NA TRBJ2-4 TRBV5-1 TGCGCCAGCAGCAGGCCCGACGGGGAGGTAAACATTCAGTACTTC CASSRPDGEVNIQYF
NA NA TRBJ2-7 TRBV6-1 TGTGCCACCGGAAGGAGGGGGTACTACGAACAGTACTTC CATGRRGYYEQYF
NA NA TRBJ1-2 TRBV3-1 TGTGCCAGCAGCCAAGCAGGGGTGAACGGCTACACCTTC CASSQAGVNGYTF
few NA TRBJ2-7 TRBV27 TGTGCCAGCAGTTCCGACCGGGACCGAGTTTACTACGAGCAGTACTTC CASSSDRDRVYYEQYF
few NA TRBJ2-4 TRBV6-2/TRBV6-3 TGTGCCAGCAGTTACTCTGGGCTAGCGAGAGAAGGGGTCAAAAACATTCAGTACTTC CASSYSGLAREGVKNIQYF
few TRBD1 TRBJ2-4 TRBV12-3/TRBV12-4 TGTGCCAGCAGTCCATCCGGGACAGGGTATTTCTACATTCAGTACTTC CASSPSGTGYFYIQYF
medium-sized TRBD1 TRBJ2-4 TRBV7-2 TGTGCCAGCAGCACAGAGAGGGACAGGGTCGGGTCGGCCAAAAACATTCAGTACTTC CASSTERDRVGSAKNIQYF
NA NA TRBJ2-2 TRBV28 TGTGCCAGCAGTTATACGGACACTCGGGGGGAGCTGTTTTTT CASSYTDTRGELFF
NA TRBD2 TRBJ2-7 TRBV12-3/TRBV12-4 TGTGCCAGCAGTGATGGGGGGAGGGGCAACTACGAGCAGTACTTC CASSDGGRGNYEQYF
NA NA TRBJ2-5 TRBV5-1 TGCGCCAGCAGCTTGTCTGCAGTAAAAGAGACCCAGTACTTC CASSLSAVKETQYF
NA TRBD2 TRBJ2-7 TRBV18 TGTGCCAGCTCACCATTGGCTAGCGGGAGCTTCTACGAGCAGTACTTC CASSPLASGSFYEQYF
NA TRBD1 TRBJ2-3 TRBV6-2/TRBV6-3 TGTGCCAGCAGTTACGCTCCGGGACAGGGGGCAGATACGCAGTATTTT CASSYAPGQGADTQYF
NA NA TRBJ2-7 TRBV28 TGTGCCAGCAGTTTCTCACAGTTAGCCAAGGTCAAGTACGAGCAGTACTTC CASSFSQLAKVKYEQYF
NA NA TRBJ2-7 TRBV20-1 TGCAGTGCTAGAGATCCGAGACTAACGACCTACGAGCAGTACTTC CSARDPRLTTYEQYF
few TRBD1 TRBJ2-7 TRBV28 TGTGCCAGCAGTGAGACAGGGCCGAAATCCTACGAGCAGTACTTC CASSETGPKSYEQYF
many NA TRBJ2-3 TRBV2 TGTGCCAGCAAAACGGACGGGGCCTCACCCGGCACAGATACGCAGTATTTT CASKTDGASPGTDTQYF
many TRBD1 TRBJ2-7 TRBV18 TGTGCCAGCTCGTCGGGACAGCCCTACGAGCAGTACTTC CASSSGQPYEQYF
NA NA TRBJ2-6 TRBV21-1 TGTGCCAGCAGCATCCCCGGGACAGGGGTTGGGGCCAACGTCCTGACTTTC CASSIPGTGVGANVLTF
few NA TRBJ2-1 TRBV5-5 TGTGCCAGCAGCCTGGTCAACCACCAGTTCTTC CASSLVNHQFF
NA NA TRBJ1-1 TRBV29-1 TGCAGCGTTGCTAAGGGGGGTAACACTGAAGCTTTCTTT CSVAKGGNTEAFF
few NA TRBJ2-2 TRBV12-3/TRBV12-4 TGTGCCAGCAGTTTAAGGCAGCTTACCGGGGAGCTGTTTTTT CASSLRQLTGELFF
NA NA TRBJ2-2 TRBV20-1 TGCAGTGCTAGAGGGAGTACCGGGGAGCTGTTTTTT CSARGSTGELFF
few NA TRBJ2-4 TRBV24-1 TGTGCCACCAGCGACGGGTCCAAAAACATTCAGTACTTC CATSDGSKNIQYF
NA NA TRBJ1-2 TRBV7-2 TGTGCCAGCGCAAACGGCAGAGGGGGGCAGACTCTCTATGGCTACACCTTC CASANGRGGQTLYGYTF
few NA TRBJ1-1 TRBV10-3 TGTGCCATCAGTGAAGGTGGGGGTCAAGCTTTCTTT CAISEGGGQAFF
few TRBD1 TRBJ2-7 TRBV3-1 TGTGCCAGCAGATCCTCCCTGGGACAGGGCTTCGAGCAGTACTTC CASRSSLGQGFEQYF
NA TRBD2 TRBJ2-1 TRBV28 TGTGCCAGCAGTCCCCGGAGCGGGAGGCGGGATGAGCAGTTCTTC CASSPRSGRRDEQFF
NA NA TRBJ2-7 TRBV5-6 TGTGCCAGCAGCTTGGCCTCAGGGTTGAACGAGCAGTACTTC CASSLASGLNEQYF
few TRBD1 TRBJ2-1 TRBV4-2 TGTGCCAGCAGCCAGGAGGGACAGGGGGTGTCCAATGAGCAGTTCTTC CASSQEGQGVSNEQFF
few NA TRBJ1-2 TRBV7-2 TGTGCCAGCGCGCAGACCATAAGTGGGGGGAAGTCAGATGGCTACACCTTC CASAQTISGGKSDGYTF
NA TRBD1 TRBJ2-3 TRBV29-1 TGCAGCGTTGATCAGGGGGACAGGGTTAGCACAGATACGCAGTATTTT CSVDQGDRVSTDTQYF
NA NA TRBJ2-7 TRBV7-9 TGTGCCAGCAGCTTAGGACTGGGTGGGTGGGGCGAGCAGTACTTC CASSLGLGGWGEQYF
few NA TRBJ1-2 TRBV7-2 TGTGCCAGCACCAATTCGGGCTCTGGCTACACCTTC CASTNSGSGYTF
few TRBD2 TRBJ2-3 TRBV4-3 TGCGCCAGCAGCCAAGGTGGGACTAGCGGGAGGTCGGCAGATACGCAGTATTTT CASSQGGTSGRSADTQYF
few NA TRBJ2-3 TRBV5-4 TGTGCCAGCAGCTTGGCCTCAGATGATCGCACAGATACGCAGTATTTT CASSLASDDRTDTQYF
NA TRBD1 TRBJ1-1 TRBV6-2/TRBV6-3 TGTGCCACGCACGACCCCGGACAGGTCCGGTCGGACACTGAAGCTTTCTTT CATHDPGQVRSDTEAFF
few TRBD2 TRBJ2-5 TRBV6-1 TGTGCCAGCAGACTAGCGGGACTTCAAGAGACCCAGTACTTC CASRLAGLQETQYF
NA TRBD1 TRBJ1-4 TRBV27 TGTGCCAGCAGTTTAGGGACAGGGTTGAATGAAAAACTGTTTTTT CASSLGTGLNEKLFF
few TRBD2 TRBJ2-1 TRBV11-3 TGTGCCAGCAGCCGAGGTAGCGGGGTCTCCTACAATGAGCAGTTCTTC CASSRGSGVSYNEQFF
NA TRBD1 TRBJ1-1 TRBV5-1 TGCGCCAGCAGCGCAGGGGGCAGGGTGAACACTGAAGCTTTCTTT CASSAGGRVNTEAFF
few TRBD2 TRBJ2-7 TRBV2 TGTGCCAGCAGTGTATTAACTAGCGGGAGTTCCTACGAGCAGTACTTC CASSVLTSGSSYEQYF
NA NA TRBJ2-5 TRBV6-5 TGTGCTGCATCCCGTTCGGGGGTGTCATCGACCCAGTACTTC CAASRSGVSSTQYF